Below are 5 T cell receptor beta chains sequenced from a single sample in a study of CD8 T cells in ankylosing spondylitis. From the 5' RACE reads, TCRdb called clonotypes with MiXCR, one entry per CDR3 protein. The table has about 800,000 distinct CDR3 sequences, over 9.5% seen once. Study outcomes and limitations: There was a TCR beta motif, made of several highly homologous variants, that appeared characteristic of ankylosing spondylitis blood.

What these receptors recognize is not known. The sequenced sample was blood, either unsorted or a sorted T cell fraction (not recorded which). The receptors come from a male donor with ankylosing spondylitis.

The V and J genes are TRBV5-1 and TRBJ1-1, with D possibly matching TRBD1 (6 bases). Germline lookup yields CDR1 SGHRS and CDR2 YFSETQ. Trimming pared 3 bases from V and 2 bases from J, leaving 14 bases between. The CDR3 totals 15 residues. CDR3 coding DNA: TGCGCCAGCAGCTGGGGGGCGGGGATTAACACTGAAGCTTTCTTT. This sequence encodes CASSWGAGINTEAFF.

Many counts were recorded for this clonotype. V gene TRBV10-3 combines with J gene TRBJ2-1; D ambiguous. Germline loops: CDR1 ENHRY, CDR2 SYGVKD. Trimming pared 2 bases from V and 6 bases from J, leaving 14 bases between. CDR3 length: 15 amino acids. The CDR3 protein is CAISEGLSTGNEQFF. The CDR3 DNA reads as TGTGCCATCAGTGAGGGGCTAAGTACGGGCAATGAGCAGTTCTTC.

This clonotype was found many times. The chain recombines TRBV20-1 with TRBJ2-1; D unresolved. V was cut by 5 bases and J by 0 bases, with 11 bases left in between. The CDR3 contains 14 residues. From germline, CDR1 is DFQATT and CDR2 SNEGSKA (reference sequence). The CDR3 nucleotides read TGCAGTGCTCGCCGCCCGAGCTCCTACAATGAGCAGTTCTTC. Residues: CSARRPSSYNEQFF.

This clonotype occurred a few times. This CDR3 is CAISGTGRYGYTF. The CDR3 DNA is TGTGCCATCAGCGGGACAGGACGGTATGGCTACACCTTC. The chain is built from TRBV10-3 and TRBJ1-2; TRBD1 agrees at 8 bases. V shed 6 bases and J 5 bases; nucleotides not matched to a gene: 5. The CDR3 is 13 residues long. Germline V gene sequence: CDR1 ENHRY, CDR2 SYGVKD.

This sequence joins TRBV10-3 and TRBJ1-1, with D hard to call. The length of the CDR3 is 13 residues. Between the trimmed V and J ends, which lost 6 bases and 6 bases, there was a span of 14 bases. Per germline, CDR1 ENHRY and CDR2 SYGVKD. The CDR3 protein is CAIRDREGSEAFF. The CDR3 nucleotides are TGTGCCATCAGGGACCGGGAGGGATCTGAAGCTTTCTTT.